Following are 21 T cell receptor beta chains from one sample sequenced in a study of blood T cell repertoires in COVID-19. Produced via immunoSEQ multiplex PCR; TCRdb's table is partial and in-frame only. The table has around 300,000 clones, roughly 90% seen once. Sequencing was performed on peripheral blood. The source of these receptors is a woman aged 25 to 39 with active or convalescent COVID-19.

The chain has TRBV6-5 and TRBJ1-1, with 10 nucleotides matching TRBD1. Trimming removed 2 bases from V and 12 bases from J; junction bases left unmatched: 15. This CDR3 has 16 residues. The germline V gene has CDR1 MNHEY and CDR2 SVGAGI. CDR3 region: CASSYAEPGQGSRTFF. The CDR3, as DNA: TGTGCCAGCAGTTACGCCGAGCCGGGACAGGGGAGTAGAACTTTCTTT.

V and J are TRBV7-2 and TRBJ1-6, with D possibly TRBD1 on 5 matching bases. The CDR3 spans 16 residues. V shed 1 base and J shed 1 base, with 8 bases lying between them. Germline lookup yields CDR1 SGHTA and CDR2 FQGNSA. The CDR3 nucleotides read TGTGCCAGCAGCTTAGTGGGGGGATCCTATAATTCACCCCTCCACTTT. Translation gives CASSLVGGSYNSPLHF.

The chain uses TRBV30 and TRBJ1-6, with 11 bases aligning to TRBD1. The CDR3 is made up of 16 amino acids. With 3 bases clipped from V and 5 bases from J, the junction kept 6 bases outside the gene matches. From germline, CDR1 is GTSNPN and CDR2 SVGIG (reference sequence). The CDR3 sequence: CAWSAWDRGNNSPLHF. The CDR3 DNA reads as TGTGCCTGGAGCGCGTGGGACAGGGGGAATAATTCACCCCTCCACTTT.

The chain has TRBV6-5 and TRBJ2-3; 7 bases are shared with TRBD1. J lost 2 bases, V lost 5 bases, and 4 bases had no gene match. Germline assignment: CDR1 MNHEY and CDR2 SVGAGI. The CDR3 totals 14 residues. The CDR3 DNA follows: TGTGCCAGCAGTCCGACAGGGCCCACAGATACGCAGTATTTT. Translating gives CASSPTGPTDTQYF.

The CDR3 here is CASREGAAGQPGSTEAFF. In nucleotides, the CDR3 is TGTGCCAGCAGGGAAGGGGCCGCGGGACAGCCAGGTTCTACTGAAGCTTTCTTT. V gene TRBV13 combines with J gene TRBJ1-1, with TRBD1 matching 7 bases. This CDR3 has 18 residues. The V segment lost 6 bases and the J segment 5 bases; nucleotides outside the gene matches: 21. Germline CDR1 reads PRHDT; CDR2 reads FYEKMQ (reference sequence).

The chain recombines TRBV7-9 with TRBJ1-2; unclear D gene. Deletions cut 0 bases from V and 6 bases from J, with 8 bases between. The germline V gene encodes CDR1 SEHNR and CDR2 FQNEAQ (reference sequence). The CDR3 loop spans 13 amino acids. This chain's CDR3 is CASSLASGNGYTF. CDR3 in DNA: TGTGCCAGCAGCTTAGCGAGCGGGAATGGCTACACCTTC.

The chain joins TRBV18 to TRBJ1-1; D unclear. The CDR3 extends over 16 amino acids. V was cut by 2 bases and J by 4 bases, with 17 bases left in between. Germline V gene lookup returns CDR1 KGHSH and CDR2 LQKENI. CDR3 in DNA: TGTGCCAGCTCACCAGGAGCCGGGGTTATAACCACTGAAGCTTTCTTT. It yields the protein CASSPGAGVITTEAFF. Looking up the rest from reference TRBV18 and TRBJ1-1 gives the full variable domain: NAGVMQNPRHLVRRRGQEARLRCSPMKGHSHVYWYRQLPEEGLKFMVYLQKENIIDESGMPKERFSAEFPKEGPSILRIQQVVRGDSAAYFCASSPGAGVITTEAFFGQGTRLTVV.

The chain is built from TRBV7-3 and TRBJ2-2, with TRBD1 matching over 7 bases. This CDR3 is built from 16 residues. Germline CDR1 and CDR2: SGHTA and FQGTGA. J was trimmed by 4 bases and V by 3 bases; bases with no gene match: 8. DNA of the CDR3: TGTGCCAGCAGCTTGTCTCCGGGACAGATCACCGGGGAGCTGTTTTTT. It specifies CASSLSPGQITGELFF.

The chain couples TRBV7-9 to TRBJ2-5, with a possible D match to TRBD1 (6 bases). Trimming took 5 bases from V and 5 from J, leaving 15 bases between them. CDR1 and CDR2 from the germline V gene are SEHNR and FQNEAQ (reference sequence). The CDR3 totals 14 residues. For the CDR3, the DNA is TGTGCCAGCAGCCCAACAGGGTACGGCGAGACCCAGTACTTC. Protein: CASSPTGYGETQYF. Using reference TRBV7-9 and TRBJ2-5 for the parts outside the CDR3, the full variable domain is DTGVSQNPRHKITKRGQNVTFRCDPISEHNRLYWYRQTLGQGPEFLTYFQNEAQLEKSRLLSDRFSAERPKGSFSTLEIQRTEQGDSAMYLCASSPTGYGETQYFGPGTRLLVL.

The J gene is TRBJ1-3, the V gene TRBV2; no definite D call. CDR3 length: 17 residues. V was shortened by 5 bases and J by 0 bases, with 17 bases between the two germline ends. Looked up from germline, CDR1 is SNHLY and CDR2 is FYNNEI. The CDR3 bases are TGTGCCAGCAGTACTAACCTGAGGGATTACTCTGGAAACACCATATATTTT. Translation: CASSTNLRDYSGNTIYF.

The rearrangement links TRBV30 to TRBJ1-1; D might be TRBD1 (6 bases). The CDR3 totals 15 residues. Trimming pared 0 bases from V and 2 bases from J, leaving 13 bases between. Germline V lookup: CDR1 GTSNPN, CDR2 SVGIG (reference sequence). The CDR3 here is CAWSVRQAGNTEAFF. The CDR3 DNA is TGTGCCTGGAGTGTACGACAGGCTGGTAACACTGAAGCTTTCTTT.

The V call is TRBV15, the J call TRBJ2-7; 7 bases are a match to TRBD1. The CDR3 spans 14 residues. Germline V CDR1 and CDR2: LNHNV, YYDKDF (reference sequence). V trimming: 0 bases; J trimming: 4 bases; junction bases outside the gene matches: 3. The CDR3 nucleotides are TGTGCCACCAGCAGAGACAGGGGGAAATACGAGCAGTACTTC. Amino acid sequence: CATSRDRGKYEQYF.

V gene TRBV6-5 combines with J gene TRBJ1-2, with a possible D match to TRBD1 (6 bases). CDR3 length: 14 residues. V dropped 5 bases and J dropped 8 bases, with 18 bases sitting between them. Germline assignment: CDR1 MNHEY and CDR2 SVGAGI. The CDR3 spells CASSRDSSQGGYTF. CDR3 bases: TGTGCCAGCAGTAGAGACAGTTCCCAGGGGGGCTACACCTTC.

The CDR3 protein is CASSLLSSTDTQYF. CDR3 DNA sequence: TGTGCCAGCAGCCTATTGAGTAGCACAGATACGCAGTATTTT. The gene calls are TRBV7-2 and TRBJ2-3, with D unclear. V lost 5 bases, J lost 0 bases, and 9 bases lay in between. There are 14 residues in the CDR3. Germline assignment: CDR1 SGHTA and CDR2 FQGNSA.

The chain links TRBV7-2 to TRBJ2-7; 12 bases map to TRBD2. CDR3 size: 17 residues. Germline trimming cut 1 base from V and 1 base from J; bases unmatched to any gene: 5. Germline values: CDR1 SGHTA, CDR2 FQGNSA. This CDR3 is CASSLERTSGNSYEQYF. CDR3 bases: TGTGCCAGCAGCTTAGAGAGGACTAGCGGGAATTCCTACGAGCAGTACTTC.

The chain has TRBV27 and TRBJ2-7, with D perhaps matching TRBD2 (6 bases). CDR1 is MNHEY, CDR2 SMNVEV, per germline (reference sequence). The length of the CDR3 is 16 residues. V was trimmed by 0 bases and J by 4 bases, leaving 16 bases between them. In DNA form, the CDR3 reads TGTGCCAGCAGTTTATCAGCCGGGAGCAAGGCGTACGAGCAGTACTTC. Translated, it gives CASSLSAGSKAYEQYF.

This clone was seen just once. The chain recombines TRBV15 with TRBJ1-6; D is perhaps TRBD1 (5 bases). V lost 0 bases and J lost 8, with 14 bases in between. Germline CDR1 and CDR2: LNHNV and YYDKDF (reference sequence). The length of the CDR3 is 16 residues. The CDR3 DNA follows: TGTGCCACCAGCAGAGATCGGAGGGGCAGGGATTCACCCCTCCACTTT. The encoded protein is CATSRDRRGRDSPLHF.

The CDR3 DNA follows: TGTGCCAGCAGCTTCGGGACAGGGAATGAAAAACTGTTTTTT. It encodes CASSFGTGNEKLFF. This chain uses TRBV5-6 with TRBJ1-4, with 9 positions matching TRBD1. Germline-derived CDR1 and CDR2 are SGHDT and YYEEEE. This CDR3 region has 14 residues. The trim removed 2 bases at V and 5 bases at J, leaving 1 base unmatched.

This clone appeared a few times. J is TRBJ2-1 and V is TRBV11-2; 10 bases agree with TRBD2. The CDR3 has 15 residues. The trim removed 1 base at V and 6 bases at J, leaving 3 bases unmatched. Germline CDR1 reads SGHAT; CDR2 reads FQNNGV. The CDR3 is CASSLGLAGVNEQFF. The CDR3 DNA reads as TGTGCCAGCAGCTTAGGGCTAGCGGGGGTCAATGAGCAGTTCTTC.

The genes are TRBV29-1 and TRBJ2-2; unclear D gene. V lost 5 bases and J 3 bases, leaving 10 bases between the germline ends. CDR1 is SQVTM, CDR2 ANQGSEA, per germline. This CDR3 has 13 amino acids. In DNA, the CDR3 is TGCAGCGTTCTCTCGCCGGACACCGGGGAGCTGTTTTTT. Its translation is CSVLSPDTGELFF.

The CDR3 region is CASSLVDGAYEQYF. In nucleotides, the CDR3 is TGTGCCAGCAGCTTAGTAGACGGGGCCTACGAGCAGTACTTC. The chain links TRBV7-8 to TRBJ2-7; TRBD2 might be the D (5 bases). Per germline, CDR1 SGHVS and CDR2 FQNEAQ. V was pared by 1 base and J by 2 bases, with 9 bases between. This CDR3 contains 14 residues. Full variable domain (outside the CDR3, taken from reference TRBV7-8 and TRBJ2-7): GAGVSQSPRYKVAKRGQDVALRCDPISGHVSLFWYQQALGQGPEFLTYFQNEAQLDKSGLPSDRFFAERPEGSVSTLKIQRTQQEDSAVYLCASSLVDGAYEQYFGPGTRLTVT.